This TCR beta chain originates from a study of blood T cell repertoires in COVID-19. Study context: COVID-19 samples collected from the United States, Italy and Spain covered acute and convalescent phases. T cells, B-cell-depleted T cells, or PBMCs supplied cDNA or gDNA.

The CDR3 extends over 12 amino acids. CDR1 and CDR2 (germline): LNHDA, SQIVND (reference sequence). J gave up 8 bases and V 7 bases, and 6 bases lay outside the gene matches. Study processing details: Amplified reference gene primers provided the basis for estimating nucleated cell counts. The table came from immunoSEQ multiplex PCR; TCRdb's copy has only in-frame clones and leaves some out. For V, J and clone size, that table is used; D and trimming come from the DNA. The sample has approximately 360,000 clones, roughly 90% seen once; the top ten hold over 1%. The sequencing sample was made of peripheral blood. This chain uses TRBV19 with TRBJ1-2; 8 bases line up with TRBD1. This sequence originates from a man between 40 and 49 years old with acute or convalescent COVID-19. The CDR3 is CASTPDRVGYTF. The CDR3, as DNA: TGTGCCAGTACCCCGGACAGGGTCGGCTACACCTTC.